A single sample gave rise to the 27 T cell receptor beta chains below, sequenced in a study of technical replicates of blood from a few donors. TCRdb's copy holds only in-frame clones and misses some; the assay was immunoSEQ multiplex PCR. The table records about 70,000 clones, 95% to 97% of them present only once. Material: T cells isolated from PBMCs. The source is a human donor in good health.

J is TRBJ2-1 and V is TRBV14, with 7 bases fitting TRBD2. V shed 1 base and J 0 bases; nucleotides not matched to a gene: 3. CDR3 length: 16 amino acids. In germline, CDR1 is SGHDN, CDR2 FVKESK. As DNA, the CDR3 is TGTGCCAGCAGCCAAGGCCTAGCGGTCTCCTACAATGAGCAGTTCTTC. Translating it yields CASSQGLAVSYNEQFF.

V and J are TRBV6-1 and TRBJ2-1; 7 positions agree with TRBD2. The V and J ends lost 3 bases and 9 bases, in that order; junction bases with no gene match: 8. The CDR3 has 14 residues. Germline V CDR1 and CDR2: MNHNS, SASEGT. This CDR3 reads CASSDGAGVVEQFF. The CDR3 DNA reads TGTGCCAGCAGTGACGGGGCGGGAGTGGTTGAGCAGTTCTTC.

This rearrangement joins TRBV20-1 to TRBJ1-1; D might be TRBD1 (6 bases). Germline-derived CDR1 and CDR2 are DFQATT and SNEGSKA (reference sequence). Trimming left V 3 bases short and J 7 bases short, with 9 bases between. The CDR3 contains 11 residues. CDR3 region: CSARDSYEAFF. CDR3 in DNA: TGCAGTGCTAGGGACAGCTATGAAGCTTTCTTT.

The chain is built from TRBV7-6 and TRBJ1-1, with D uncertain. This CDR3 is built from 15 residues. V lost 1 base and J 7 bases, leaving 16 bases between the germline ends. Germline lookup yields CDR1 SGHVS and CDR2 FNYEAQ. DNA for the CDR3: TGTGCCAGCAGCTTAGGTCCCGGCCGTGAGGGTGAAGCTTTCTTT. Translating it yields CASSLGPGREGEAFF.

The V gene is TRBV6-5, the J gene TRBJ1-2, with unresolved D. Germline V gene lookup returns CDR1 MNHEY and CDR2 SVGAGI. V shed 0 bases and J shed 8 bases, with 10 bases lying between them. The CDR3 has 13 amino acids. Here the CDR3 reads CASSYSFAGGYTF. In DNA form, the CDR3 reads TGTGCCAGCAGTTACTCCTTCGCGGGGGGCTACACCTTC.

CDR3 sequence (DNA): TGTGCCAGCAGCGTCGGCCCGGGACAGATTACCGGGGAGCTGTTTTTT. Translation: CASSVGPGQITGELFF. The V and J genes are TRBV9 and TRBJ2-2; 7 bases align to TRBD1. With 2 bases clipped from V and 5 bases from J, the junction kept 9 bases outside the gene matches. Germline assignment: CDR1 SGDLS and CDR2 YYNGEE. The CDR3 runs 16 residues.

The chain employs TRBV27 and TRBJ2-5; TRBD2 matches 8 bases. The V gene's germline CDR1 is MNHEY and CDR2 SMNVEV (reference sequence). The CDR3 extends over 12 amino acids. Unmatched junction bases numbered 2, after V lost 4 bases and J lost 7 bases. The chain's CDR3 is CASSWAGGTQYF. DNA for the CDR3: TGTGCCAGCAGTTGGGCGGGGGGGACCCAGTACTTC.

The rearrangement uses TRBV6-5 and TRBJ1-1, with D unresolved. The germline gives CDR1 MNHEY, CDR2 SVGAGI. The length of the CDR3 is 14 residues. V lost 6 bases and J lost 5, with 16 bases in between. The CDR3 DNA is TGTGCCAGCAGCACCTCGAGGGCTCTTACTGAAGCTTTCTTT. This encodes CASSTSRALTEAFF.

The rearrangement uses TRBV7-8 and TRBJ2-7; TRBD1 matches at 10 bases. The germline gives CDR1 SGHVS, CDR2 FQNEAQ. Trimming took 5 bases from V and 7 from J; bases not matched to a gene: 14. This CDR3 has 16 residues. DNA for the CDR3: TGTGCCAGCAGCCTAGTTGGGGGACAGGGGAATAGGGAGCAGTACTTC. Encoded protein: CASSLVGGQGNREQYF.

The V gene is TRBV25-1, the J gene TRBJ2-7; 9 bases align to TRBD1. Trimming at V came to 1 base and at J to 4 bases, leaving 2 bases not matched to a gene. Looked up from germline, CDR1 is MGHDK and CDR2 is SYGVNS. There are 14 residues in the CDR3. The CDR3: CASSESGQGYEQYF. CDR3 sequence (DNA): TGTGCCAGCAGTGAATCGGGACAGGGTTACGAGCAGTACTTC.

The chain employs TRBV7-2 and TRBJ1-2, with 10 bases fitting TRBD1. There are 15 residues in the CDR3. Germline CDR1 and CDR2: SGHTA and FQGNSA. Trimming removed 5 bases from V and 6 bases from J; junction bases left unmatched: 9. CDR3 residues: CASSPLAGQGHGYTF. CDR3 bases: TGTGCCAGCAGCCCGCTGGCGGGACAGGGGCATGGCTACACCTTC.

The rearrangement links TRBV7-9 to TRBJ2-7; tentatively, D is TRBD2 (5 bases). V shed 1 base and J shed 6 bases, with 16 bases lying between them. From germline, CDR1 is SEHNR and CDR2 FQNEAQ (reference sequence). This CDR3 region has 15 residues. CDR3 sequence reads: CASSLVPSISPEQYF. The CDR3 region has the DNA TGTGCCAGCAGCTTAGTCCCTAGCATCAGTCCCGAGCAGTACTTC.

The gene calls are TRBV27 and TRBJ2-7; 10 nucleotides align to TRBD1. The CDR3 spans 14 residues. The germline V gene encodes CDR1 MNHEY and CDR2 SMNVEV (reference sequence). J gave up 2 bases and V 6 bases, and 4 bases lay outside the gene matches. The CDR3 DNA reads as TGTGCCAGCAGCCCGACAGGGGGCCCCTACGAGCAGTACTTC. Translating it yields CASSPTGGPYEQYF.

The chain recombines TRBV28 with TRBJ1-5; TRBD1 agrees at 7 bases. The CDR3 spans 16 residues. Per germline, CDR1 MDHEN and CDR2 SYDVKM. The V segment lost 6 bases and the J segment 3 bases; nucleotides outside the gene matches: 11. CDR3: CASSIGSGGFNQPQHF. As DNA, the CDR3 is TGTGCCAGCAGCATCGGGTCAGGGGGATTCAATCAGCCCCAGCATTTT.

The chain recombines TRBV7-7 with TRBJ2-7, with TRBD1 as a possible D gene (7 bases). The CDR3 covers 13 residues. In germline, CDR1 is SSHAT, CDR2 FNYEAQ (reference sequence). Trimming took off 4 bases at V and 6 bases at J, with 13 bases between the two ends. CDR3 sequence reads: CASSWDSGGEQYF. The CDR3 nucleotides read TGTGCCAGCAGCTGGGACTCAGGGGGCGAGCAGTACTTC.

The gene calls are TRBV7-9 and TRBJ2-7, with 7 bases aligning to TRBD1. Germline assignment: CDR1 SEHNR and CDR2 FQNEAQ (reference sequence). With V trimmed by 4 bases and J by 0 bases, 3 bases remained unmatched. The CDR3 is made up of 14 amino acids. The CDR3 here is CASSWDRASYEQYF. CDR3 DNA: TGTGCCAGCAGCTGGGACAGAGCCTCCTACGAGCAGTACTTC.

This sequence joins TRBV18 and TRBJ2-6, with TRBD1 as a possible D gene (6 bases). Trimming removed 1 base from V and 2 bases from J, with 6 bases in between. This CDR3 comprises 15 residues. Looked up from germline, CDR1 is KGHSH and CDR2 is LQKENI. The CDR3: CASSPRQAGANVLTF. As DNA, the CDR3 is TGTGCCAGCTCACCACGACAGGCTGGGGCCAACGTCCTGACTTTC.

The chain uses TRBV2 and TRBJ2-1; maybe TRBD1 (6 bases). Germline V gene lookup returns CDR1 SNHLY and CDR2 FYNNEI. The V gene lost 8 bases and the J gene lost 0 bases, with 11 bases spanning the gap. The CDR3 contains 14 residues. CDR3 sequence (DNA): TGTGCCAGCGCCGGGACATCCTCCTACAATGAGCAGTTCTTC. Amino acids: CASAGTSSYNEQFF.

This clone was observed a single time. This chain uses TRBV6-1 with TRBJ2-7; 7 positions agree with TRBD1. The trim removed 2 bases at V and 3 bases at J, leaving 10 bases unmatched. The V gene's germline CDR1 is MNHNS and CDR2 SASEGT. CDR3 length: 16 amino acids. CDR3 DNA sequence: TGTGCCAGCAGTGAACCACGACGACAGGGTAGCTACGAGCAGTACTTC. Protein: CASSEPRRQGSYEQYF.

In nucleotides, the CDR3 is TGTGCCAGCAGCTTAGGTGCAGGGCATGGCTACACCTTC. Translated: CASSLGAGHGYTF. The chain combines TRBV7-9 with TRBJ1-2; D possibly corresponds to TRBD1 (5 bases). V was cut by 1 base and J by 6 bases, with 9 bases left in between. In germline, CDR1 is SEHNR, CDR2 FQNEAQ (reference sequence). This CDR3 region has 13 residues.

The CDR3 is CASSLISWTGSANEQFF. The CDR3 DNA reads as TGTGCCAGCAGCTTAATCTCTTGGACAGGGTCCGCCAATGAGCAGTTCTTC. The rearrangement uses TRBV7-9 and TRBJ2-1; 8 positions match TRBD1. V shed 2 bases, J shed 6 bases, and the junction held 12 bases outside the gene matches. The CDR3 consists of 17 residues. Germline V lookup: CDR1 SEHNR, CDR2 FQNEAQ (reference sequence). Full variable domain (remainder filled in from reference TRBV7-9 and TRBJ2-1): DTGVSQNPRHKITKRGQNVTFRCDPISEHNRLYWYRQTLGQGPEFLTYFQNEAQLEKSRLLSDRFSAERPKGSFSTLEIQRTEQGDSAMYLCASSLISWTGSANEQFFGPGTRLTVL.

The CDR3 loop reads CASSFPRQGRDNQPQHF. The CDR3, as DNA: TGTGCCAGCAGCTTTCCCCGACAGGGGAGGGATAATCAGCCCCAGCATTTT. This chain links TRBV5-4 with TRBJ1-5, with 8 bases matching TRBD1. Germline V gives CDR1 SGHNT, CDR2 YYREEE (reference sequence). The CDR3 length is 17 residues. J lost 4 bases, V lost 2 bases, and 11 bases had no gene match.

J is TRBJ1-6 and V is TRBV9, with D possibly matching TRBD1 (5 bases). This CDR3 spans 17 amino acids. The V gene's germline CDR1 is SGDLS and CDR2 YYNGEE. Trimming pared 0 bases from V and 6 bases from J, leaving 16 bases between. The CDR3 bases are TGTGCCAGCAGCGTAGGGGGCAAGCCCGCCATTAATTCACCCCTCCACTTT. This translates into CASSVGGKPAINSPLHF.

This CDR3 is CASSSGQGATGELFF. The CDR3 region has the DNA TGTGCCAGCAGCTCAGGACAGGGGGCGACCGGGGAGCTGTTTTTT. V is TRBV5-4 and J is TRBJ2-2; 11 bases line up with TRBD1. The germline gives CDR1 SGHNT, CDR2 YYREEE (reference sequence). The CDR3 is made up of 15 amino acids. V shed 3 bases and J 5 bases; nucleotides not matched to a gene: 3.

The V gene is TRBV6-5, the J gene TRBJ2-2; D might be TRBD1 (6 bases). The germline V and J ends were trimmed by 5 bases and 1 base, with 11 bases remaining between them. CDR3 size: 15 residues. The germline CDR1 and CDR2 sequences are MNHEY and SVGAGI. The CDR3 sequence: CASSRTEGNTGELFF. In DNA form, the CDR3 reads TGTGCCAGCAGTAGGACAGAGGGGAACACCGGGGAGCTGTTTTTT.

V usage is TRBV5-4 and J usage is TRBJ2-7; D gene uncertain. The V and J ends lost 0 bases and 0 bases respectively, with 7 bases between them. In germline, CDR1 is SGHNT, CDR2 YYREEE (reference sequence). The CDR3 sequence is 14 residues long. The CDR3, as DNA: TGTGCCAGCAGCTTGGGCACCAGCTCCTACGAGCAGTACTTC. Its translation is CASSLGTSSYEQYF. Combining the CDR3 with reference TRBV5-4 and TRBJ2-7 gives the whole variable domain ETGVTQSPTHLIKTRGQQVTLRCSSQSGHNTVSWYQQALGQGPQFIFQYYREEENGRGNFPPRFSGLQFPNYSSELNVNALELDDSALYLCASSLGTSSYEQYFGPGTRLTVT.

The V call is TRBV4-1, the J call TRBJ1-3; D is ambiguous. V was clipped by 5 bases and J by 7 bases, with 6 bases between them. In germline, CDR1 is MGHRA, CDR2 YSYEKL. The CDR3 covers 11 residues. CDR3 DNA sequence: TGCGCCAGCAGCTCTCGGAACACCATATATTTT. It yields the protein CASSSRNTIYF.